This paragraph covers one TCR beta chain sequence. The antigen is unknown. This sample stems from a study of cytomegalovirus exposure and HLA in healthy donors. Germline CDR1 and CDR2: SGHNT and YYREEE (reference sequence). V lost 0 bases to trimming and J lost 4 bases, with 12 bases between them. The CDR3 runs 15 residues. There were likely unrecorded immune exposures, though donors were nominally healthy when sampled. PCR amplification relied on 60 Vbeta primers (plus 13 Jbeta primers). Assay used: immunoSEQ multiplex PCR; TCRdb lists only in-frame clones, some missing. The sample has 150,000 or so clones, roughly 85% seen once. Study-wide results and caveats: Earlier analysis found most TCR beta V segments productive about 87% or about 30% of the time. Association with HLA alleles at 0.05 false discovery rate was found for around 15,000 TCR beta sequences in a later analysis.

The gene calls are TRBV5-4 and TRBJ2-3; D is uncertain. The receptor was isolated from a male donor in good health and CMV-seronegative. Sequencing used PBMCs. CDR3 loop: CASSLGGLVADTQYF. In DNA form, the CDR3 reads TGTGCCAGCAGCTTGGGAGGCCTGGTGGCAGATACGCAGTATTTT. The whole variable domain, filled in from reference TRBV5-4 and TRBJ2-3, reads ETGVTQSPTHLIKTRGQQVTLRCSSQSGHNTVSWYQQALGQGPQFIFQYYREEENGRGNFPPRFSGLQFPNYSSELNVNALELDDSALYLCASSLGGLVADTQYFGPGTRLTVL.